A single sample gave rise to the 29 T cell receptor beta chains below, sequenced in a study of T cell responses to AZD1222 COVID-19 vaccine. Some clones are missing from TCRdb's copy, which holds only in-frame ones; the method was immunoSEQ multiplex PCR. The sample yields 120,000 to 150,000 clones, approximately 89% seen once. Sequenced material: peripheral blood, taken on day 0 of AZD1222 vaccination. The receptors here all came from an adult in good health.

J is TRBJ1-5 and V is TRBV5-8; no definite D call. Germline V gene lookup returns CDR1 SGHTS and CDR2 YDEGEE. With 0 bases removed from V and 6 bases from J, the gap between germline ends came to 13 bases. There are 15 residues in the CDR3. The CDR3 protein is CASSLGRQTGQPQHF. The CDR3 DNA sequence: TGTGCCAGCAGCTTGGGTCGGCAGACTGGTCAGCCCCAGCATTTT. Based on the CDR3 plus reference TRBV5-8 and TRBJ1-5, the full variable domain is EAGVTQSPTHLIKTRGQQATLRCSPISGHTSVYWYQQALGLGLQFLLWYDEGEERNRGNFPPRFSGRQFPNYSSELNVNALELEDSALYLCASSLGRQTGQPQHFGDGTRLSIL.

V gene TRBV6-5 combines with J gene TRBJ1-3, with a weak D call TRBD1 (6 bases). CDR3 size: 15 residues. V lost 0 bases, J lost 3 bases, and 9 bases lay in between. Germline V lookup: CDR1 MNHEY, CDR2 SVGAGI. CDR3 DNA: TGTGCCAGCAGTTACTCACAGGGTCGTGGAAACACCATATATTTT. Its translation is CASSYSQGRGNTIYF.

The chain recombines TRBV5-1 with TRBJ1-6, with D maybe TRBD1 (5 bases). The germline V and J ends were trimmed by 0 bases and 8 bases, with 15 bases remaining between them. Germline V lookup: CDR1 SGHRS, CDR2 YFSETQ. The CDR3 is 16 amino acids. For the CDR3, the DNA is TGCGCCAGCAGCTTGGAATTTGTGGGGGAAGATTCACCCCTCCACTTT. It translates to CASSLEFVGEDSPLHF.

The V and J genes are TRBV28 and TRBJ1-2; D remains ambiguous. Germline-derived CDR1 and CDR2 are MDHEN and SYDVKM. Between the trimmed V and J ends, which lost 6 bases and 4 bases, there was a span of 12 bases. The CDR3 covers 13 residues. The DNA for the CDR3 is TGTGCCAGCAGCCGCGGACGGCGCTATGGCTACACCTTC. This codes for CASSRGRRYGYTF.

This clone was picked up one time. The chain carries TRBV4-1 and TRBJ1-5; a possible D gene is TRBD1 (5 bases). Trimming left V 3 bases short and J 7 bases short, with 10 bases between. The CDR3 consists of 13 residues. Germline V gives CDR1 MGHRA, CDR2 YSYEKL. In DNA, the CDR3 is TGCGCCAGCAGCCAGGAACAGGCGCAGCCCCAGCATTTT. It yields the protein CASSQEQAQPQHF.

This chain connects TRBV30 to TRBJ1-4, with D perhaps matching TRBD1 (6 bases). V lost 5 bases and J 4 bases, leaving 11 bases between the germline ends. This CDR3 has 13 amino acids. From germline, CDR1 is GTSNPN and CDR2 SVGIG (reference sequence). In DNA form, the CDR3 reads TGTGCCTGGGGGGGCAGGATTAATGAAAAACTGTTTTTT. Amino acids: CAWGGRINEKLFF. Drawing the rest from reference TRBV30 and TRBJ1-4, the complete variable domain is SQTIHQWPATLVQPVGSPLSLECTVEGTSNPNLYWYRQAAGRGLQLLFYSVGIGQISSEVPQNLSASRPQDRQFILSSKKLLLSDSGFYLCAWGGRINEKLFFGSGTQLSVL.

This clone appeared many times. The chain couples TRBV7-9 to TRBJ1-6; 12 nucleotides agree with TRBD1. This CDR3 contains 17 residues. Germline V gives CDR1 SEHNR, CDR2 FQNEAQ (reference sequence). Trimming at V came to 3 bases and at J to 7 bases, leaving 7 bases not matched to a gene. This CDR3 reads CASSFGTGGKLNSPLHF. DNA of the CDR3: TGTGCCAGCAGCTTTGGGACAGGGGGCAAGTTAAATTCACCCCTCCACTTT.

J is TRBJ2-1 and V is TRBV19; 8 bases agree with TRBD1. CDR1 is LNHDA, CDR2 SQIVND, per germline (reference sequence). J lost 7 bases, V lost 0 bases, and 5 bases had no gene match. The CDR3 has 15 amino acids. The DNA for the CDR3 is TGTGCCAGTAGTATAGACAGGGGGCTTACAAATGAGCAGTTCTTC. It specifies CASSIDRGLTNEQFF. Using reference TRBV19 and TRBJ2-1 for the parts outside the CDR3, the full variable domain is DGGITQSPKYLFRKEGQNVTLSCEQNLNHDAMYWYRQDPGQGLRLIYYSQIVNDFQKGDIAEGYSVSREKKESFPLTVTSAQKNPTAFYLCASSIDRGLTNEQFFGPGTRLTVL.

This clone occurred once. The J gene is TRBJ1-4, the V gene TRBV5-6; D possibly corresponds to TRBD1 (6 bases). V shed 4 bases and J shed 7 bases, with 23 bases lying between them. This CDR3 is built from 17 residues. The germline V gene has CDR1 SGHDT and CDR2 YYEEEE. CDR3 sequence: CASSPGAGRGKGEKLFF. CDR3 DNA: TGTGCCAGCAGCCCGGGGGCAGGGCGAGGTAAAGGTGAAAAACTGTTTTTT.

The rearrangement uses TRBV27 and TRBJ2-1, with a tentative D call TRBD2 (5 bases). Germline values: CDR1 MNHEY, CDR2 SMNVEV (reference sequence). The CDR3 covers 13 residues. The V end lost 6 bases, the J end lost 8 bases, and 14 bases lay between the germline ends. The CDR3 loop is CASSPRGVDEQFF. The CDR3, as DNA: TGTGCCAGCAGCCCCCGGGGAGTGGATGAGCAGTTCTTC.

This chain's CDR3 is CASSLTGGWAEAFF. The CDR3 DNA reads as TGTGCCAGCAGTCTGACAGGGGGATGGGCTGAAGCTTTCTTT. The chain uses TRBV28 and TRBJ1-1, with 9 bases that match TRBD1. CDR1 is MDHEN and CDR2 is SYDVKM in the germline V gene. V shed 5 bases, J shed 6 bases, and the junction held 7 bases outside the gene matches. The length of the CDR3 is 14 residues.

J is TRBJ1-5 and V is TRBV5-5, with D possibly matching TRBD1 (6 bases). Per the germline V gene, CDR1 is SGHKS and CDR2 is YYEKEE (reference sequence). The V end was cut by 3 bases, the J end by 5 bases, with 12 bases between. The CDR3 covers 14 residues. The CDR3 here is CASSSLTGYQPQHF. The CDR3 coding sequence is TGTGCCAGCAGCTCGCTGACAGGTTATCAGCCCCAGCATTTT.

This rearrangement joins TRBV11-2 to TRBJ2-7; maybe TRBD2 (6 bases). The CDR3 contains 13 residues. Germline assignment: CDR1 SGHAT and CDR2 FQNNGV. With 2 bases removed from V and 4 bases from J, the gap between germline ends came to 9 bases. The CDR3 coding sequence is TGTGCCAGCAGCTTACCGGAGGGGTACGAGCAGTACTTC. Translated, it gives CASSLPEGYEQYF.

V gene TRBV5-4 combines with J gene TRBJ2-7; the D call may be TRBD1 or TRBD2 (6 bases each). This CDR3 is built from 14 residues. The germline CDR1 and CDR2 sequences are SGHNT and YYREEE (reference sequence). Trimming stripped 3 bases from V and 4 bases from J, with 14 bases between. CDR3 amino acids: CASSYPGGGYEQYF. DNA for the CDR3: TGTGCCAGCAGCTATCCCGGAGGGGGATACGAGCAGTACTTC.

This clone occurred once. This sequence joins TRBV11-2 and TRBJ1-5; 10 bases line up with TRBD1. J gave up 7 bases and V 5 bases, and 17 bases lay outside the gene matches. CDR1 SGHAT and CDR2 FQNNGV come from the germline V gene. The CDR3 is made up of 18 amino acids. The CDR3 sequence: CASSLRRDRGPGRQPQHF. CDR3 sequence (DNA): TGTGCCAGCAGCCTCAGACGGGACAGGGGACCGGGGAGGCAGCCCCAGCATTTT.

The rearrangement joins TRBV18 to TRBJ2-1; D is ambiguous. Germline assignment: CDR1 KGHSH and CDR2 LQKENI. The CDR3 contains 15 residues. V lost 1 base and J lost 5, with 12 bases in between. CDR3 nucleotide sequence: TGTGCCAGCTCACCACTGTCTAGGAGAGACAATGAGCAGTTCTTC. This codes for CASSPLSRRDNEQFF.

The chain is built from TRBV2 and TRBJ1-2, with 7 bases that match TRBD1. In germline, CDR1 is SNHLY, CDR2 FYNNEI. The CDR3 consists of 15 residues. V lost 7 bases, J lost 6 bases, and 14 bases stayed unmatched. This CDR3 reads CASNPDRVKGNGYTF. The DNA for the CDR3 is TGTGCCAGCAACCCAGACAGGGTAAAAGGGAATGGCTACACCTTC.

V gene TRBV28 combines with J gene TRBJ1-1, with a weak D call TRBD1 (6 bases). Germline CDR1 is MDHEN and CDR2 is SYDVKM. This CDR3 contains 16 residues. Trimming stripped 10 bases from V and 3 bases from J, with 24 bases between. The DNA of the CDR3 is TGTGCCATCGACCGGGACATAGGCCGAACTTACACTGAAGCTTTCTTT. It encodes CAIDRDIGRTYTEAFF.

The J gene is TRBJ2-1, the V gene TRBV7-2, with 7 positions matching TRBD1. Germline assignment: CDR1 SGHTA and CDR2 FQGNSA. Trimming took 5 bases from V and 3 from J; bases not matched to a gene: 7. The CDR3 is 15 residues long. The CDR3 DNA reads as TGTGCCAGCAGCCCCAGACAGGGTTACTACAATGAGCAGTTCTTC. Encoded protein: CASSPRQGYYNEQFF.

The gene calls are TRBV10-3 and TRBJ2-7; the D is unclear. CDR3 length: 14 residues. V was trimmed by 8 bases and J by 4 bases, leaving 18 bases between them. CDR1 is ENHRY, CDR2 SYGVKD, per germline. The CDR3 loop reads CAIQDPTKTYEQYF. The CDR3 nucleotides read TGTGCCATCCAGGACCCCACCAAGACTTACGAGCAGTACTTC.

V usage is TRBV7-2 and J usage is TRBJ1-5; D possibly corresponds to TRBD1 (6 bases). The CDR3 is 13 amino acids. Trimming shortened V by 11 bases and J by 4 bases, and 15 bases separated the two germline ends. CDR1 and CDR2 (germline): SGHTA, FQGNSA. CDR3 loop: CASSGQGNQPQHF. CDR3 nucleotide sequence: TGTGCCTCCAGTGGCCAGGGGAATCAGCCCCAGCATTTT.

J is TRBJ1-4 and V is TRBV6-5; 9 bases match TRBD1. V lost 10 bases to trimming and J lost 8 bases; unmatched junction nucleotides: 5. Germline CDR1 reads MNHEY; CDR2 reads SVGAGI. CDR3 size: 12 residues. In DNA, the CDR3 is TGTGCCACCGGGACAGGGAGGGAAAAACTGTTTTTT. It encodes CATGTGREKLFF.

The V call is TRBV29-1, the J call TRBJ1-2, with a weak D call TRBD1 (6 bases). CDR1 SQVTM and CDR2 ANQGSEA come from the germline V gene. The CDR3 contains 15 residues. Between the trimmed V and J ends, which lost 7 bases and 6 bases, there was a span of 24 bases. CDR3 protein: CSAARLGGAVNGYTF. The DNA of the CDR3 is TGCAGCGCCGCAAGGTTGGGGGGCGCGGTGAATGGCTACACCTTC.

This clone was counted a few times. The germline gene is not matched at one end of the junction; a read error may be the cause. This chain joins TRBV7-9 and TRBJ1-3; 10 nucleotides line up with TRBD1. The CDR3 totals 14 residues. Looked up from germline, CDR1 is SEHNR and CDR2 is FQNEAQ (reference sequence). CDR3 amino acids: CASSPGDRGSFEGF. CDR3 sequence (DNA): TGTGCCAGCAGCCCCGGGGACAGGGGTTCGTTCGAGGGATTT.

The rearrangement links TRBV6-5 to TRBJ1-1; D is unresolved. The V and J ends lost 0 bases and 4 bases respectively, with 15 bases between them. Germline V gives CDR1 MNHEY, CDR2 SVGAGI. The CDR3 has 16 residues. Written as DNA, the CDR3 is TGTGCCAGCAGTTACTCTTTCCCGCGGGGTGGCACTGAAGCTTTCTTT. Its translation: CASSYSFPRGGTEAFF.

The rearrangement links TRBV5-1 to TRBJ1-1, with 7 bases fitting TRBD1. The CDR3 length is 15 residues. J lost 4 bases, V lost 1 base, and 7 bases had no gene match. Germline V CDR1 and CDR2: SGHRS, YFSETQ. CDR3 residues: CASSLIGQGGTEAFF. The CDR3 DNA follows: TGCGCCAGCAGCTTGATAGGTCAGGGGGGCACTGAAGCTTTCTTT.

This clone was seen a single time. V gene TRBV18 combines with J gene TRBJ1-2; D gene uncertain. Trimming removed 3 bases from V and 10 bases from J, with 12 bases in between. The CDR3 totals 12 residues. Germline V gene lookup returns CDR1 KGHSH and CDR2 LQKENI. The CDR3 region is CASSPWGQIYTF. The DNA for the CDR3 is TGTGCCAGCTCACCCTGGGGTCAGATCTACACCTTC.

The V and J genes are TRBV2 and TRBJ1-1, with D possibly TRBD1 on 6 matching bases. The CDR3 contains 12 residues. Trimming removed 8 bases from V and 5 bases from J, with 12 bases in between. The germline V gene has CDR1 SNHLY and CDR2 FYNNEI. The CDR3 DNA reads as TGTGCCAGCTACAGGGAGAGAACTGAAGCTTTCTTT. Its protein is CASYRERTEAFF.

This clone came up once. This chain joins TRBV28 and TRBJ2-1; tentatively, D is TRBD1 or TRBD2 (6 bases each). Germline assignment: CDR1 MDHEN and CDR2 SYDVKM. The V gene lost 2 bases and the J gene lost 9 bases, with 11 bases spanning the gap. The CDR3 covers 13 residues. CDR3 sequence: CASSLGGRFEQFF. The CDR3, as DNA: TGTGCCAGCAGTTTAGGGGGGCGCTTTGAGCAGTTCTTC.